This entry describes one TCR beta chain. These data originate in a study of blood T cell repertoires in COVID-19. Looking at the study overall: Acute and convalescent COVID-19 samples came from the United States, Italy and Spain. PBMCs, B-cell-depleted T cells, or T cells were the source of the cDNA or gDNA that made up the material.

Original processing methods: Estimated nucleated cell counts came from reference gene primer amplification. The repertoire was sequenced with immunoSEQ multiplex PCR; TCRdb's copy has only in-frame clones and lacks some. V and J calls plus clone size are reproduced from that table; the DNA served to infer D and trimming. In the table there are under 200,000 clones, 75% to 90% of which are singletons. V shed 6 bases, J shed 1 base, and the junction held 4 bases outside the gene matches. The CDR3 loop spans 15 amino acids. Germline values: CDR1 SGHDT, CDR2 YYEEEE. The TCR originated in a woman in her fifties or sixties with acute or convalescent COVID-19. The chain links TRBV5-6 to TRBJ1-4; 9 bases are shared with TRBD1. The sample was peripheral blood. The CDR3: CASTTTGGTNEKLFF. The CDR3 nucleotides read TGTGCCAGCACGACGACAGGGGGAACTAATGAAAAACTGTTTTTT.